This TCR beta chain appears in the sequencing data of a study of blood T cell repertoires in COVID-19. Across the study: Specimens from acute and convalescent COVID-19 originated in the United States, Italy and Spain. T cells, B-cell-depleted T cells, or PBMCs supplied cDNA or gDNA.

The V gene's germline CDR1 is MNHEY and CDR2 SVGAGI. The V end lost 0 bases, the J end lost 2 bases, and 10 bases lay between the germline ends. The CDR3 length is 15 residues. Original methodology: By means of reference gene primer amplification, nucleated cell counts were estimated. Some clones are missing from TCRdb's copy, which holds only in-frame ones; the method was immunoSEQ multiplex PCR. V, J and clone size derive from that table, while D and trimming were established from the DNA sequence. The sample yields approximately 80,000 clones, more than 70% seen once. The chain has TRBV6-5 and TRBJ1-1; tentatively, D is TRBD1 (6 bases). This clonotype was obtained from an elderly woman with acute or convalescent COVID-19. Sequenced sample: peripheral blood. The CDR3 region is CASSYSPQGNTEAFF. As DNA, the CDR3 is TGTGCCAGCAGTTACTCGCCACAGGGTAACACTGAAGCTTTCTTT.